Included here is one T cell receptor beta chain sequence, with context. No antigen is known for it. No much larger clonotype is one base removed from it; base qualities were not supplied. TCRbeta CDR3 regions were amplified from genomic DNA by means of the immunoSEQ Assay, a bias-controlled multiplex PCR. Processing in the source paper ran as follows. The number of nucleated cells in each sample was estimated from the amplification of reference gene primers within the assay. To quantify the absolute abundance of each unique TCRbeta CDR3 rearrangement, sequence reads were collapsed and filtered. For each sample, productive Simpson clonality was calculated by taking the square root of Simpson's diversity index across productive rearrangements. This immuneACCESS table, as held by TCRdb, lists in-frame sequences with V and J called but not all clones. Of the missing ones, under half trace to an unresolved V gene in checked studies; the others have no known cause. V and J calls and clone size follow that table, whereas D and trimming were derived from the DNA. The table for this sample lists about 85,000 clones; 90% of them were counted only once. Clones ranked in the top ten supply 3.5% to 5% of the sample.

The data derive from a study of blood T cell repertoires in COVID-19 (dated by TCRdb to 2020 to 2022). Describing the broader study: The collaborator samples originated in the United States, Italy and Spain and spanned the acute and convalescent phases of COVID-19. The prospective study material was composed of cDNA or gDNA derived from T cells, B-cell-depleted T cells, or PBMCs. Subjects who had been exposed to COVID-19, were actively infected with it, or had recovered from it provided the deeply sampled blood TCRbeta repertoires that made up the dataset. The repertoires were released in a freely available public database meant as a resource for research on the immune response to SARS-CoV-2. The samples were drawn from the first 160 participants of the ongoing ImmuneRACE study and from under 1,500 subjects provided by 6 global collaborators. A de-identified subject ID, COVID-19 status, age in years and sex were almost always included in the sample metadata. Where available, HLA class I and class II types were obtained from metadata supplied by the sample provider rather than from assay-based typing.

Each collaborating institution followed its own protocols to collect whole blood in K2EDTA tubes. For TCRbeta analysis, collaborator samples were shipped as frozen whole blood, as isolated PBMCs, or as DNA extracted from either sample type. The CDR3 spans 11 residues, from the cysteine through the phenylalanine. CDR3 DNA only is kept here, 33 bases in frame from base 1. CDR1 and CDR2, per the germline V gene, are SQVTM and ANQGSEA. Broader findings and caveats from the paper: Clinical and demographic metadata were provided uncurated, with the amount varying by source and participant.

This TCR came from a woman aged 80 or older with active or convalescent COVID-19. The specimen was peripheral blood. This chain is built from TRBV29-1 and TRBJ2-2; a weak D assignment points to TRBD2 (6 bases agree). Here is the DNA: TGCAGTTGCGGGGAGTCTAGGGAGCTGTTTTTT. Translated, it reads CSCGESRELFF.